This T cell receptor (beta chain) was sequenced during a study of CD8 T cells in Susac syndrome (dated by TCRdb to between 2018 and 2021). Notes on the research overall: Among the sequenced Susac syndrome patients, six had clinically active disease and about eight were in clinical remission. At blood withdrawal, Susac syndrome patients were therapy-naive, treated with corticosteroids (with IVIg additionally given to some), or treated with IVIg alone. The study used repertoire sequencing to test whether antigen drove CD8+ T cell activation and differentiation in Susac syndrome.

At the junction V is shortened by 2 bases and J by 7 bases, with 12 bases in between. The CDR3 contains 12 residues, cysteine and phenylalanine counted. Only the CDR3 portion is preserved as DNA: 36 bases, with reading frame beginning at the first base. The CDR1 and CDR2 encoded by the germline V gene (reference sequence) are GTSNPN and SVGIG. High-throughput TCR beta sequencing profiled peripheral blood CD8+ and CD4+ T cells from healthy donors, Susac syndrome patients and multiple sclerosis patients. The Susac syndrome patients fulfilled recently defined diagnostic criteria for definite or probable disease. Bulk CD8+ and CD4+ T cells were purified by magnetic negative isolation, while CD8+ TEMRA cells were enriched using FACS. Blood was collected in EDTA tubes and processed within 24 hours, with PBMCs isolated through density gradient centrifugation. PBMCs intended for TCR sequencing were frozen in liquid nitrogen and were later thawed in a 37 degrees C water bath. The sorted or isolated CD4+, CD8+ and CD8+ TEMRA cells reached a purity of at least 90%.

The study at large found these results: The study acknowledged that relatively few individuals were included in the TCR sequencing and HLA analysis. In patients with Susac syndrome, the CD4+ T cell repertoire showed no detectable clonal expansion.

RNA was extracted using the RNeasy kit, and roughly 0.45 to 1 microgram was reverse transcribed with random hexamers. The immunoSEQ multiplex PCR assay, which covers 54 Vbeta and 13 Jbeta segments, was used to amplify TCR beta CDR3 regions. Bias from PCR amplification was corrected by using a synthetic template baseline for primer optimization and for computational correction. Regarding the original processing steps: Reads were assigned to V, D and J genes according to IMGT and analyzed in immunoSEQ Analyzer, with only productive sequences retained. Clonality was computed as one minus Shannon entropy normalized by log2 of the number of productive unique sequences. Public and private clones were assessed among the 100 most prevalent clones of each patient and control. A clone was defined as Susac-specific if it was absent from the healthy and MS cohorts, from around 960 published viral clones and from other ImmuneACCESS disease sequences. TCRdb applied fastp at Q25 and MiXCR to the public reads, then kept only in-frame beta chains. Each CDR3 protein appears once, grouped with its most common genes and DNA. TCRdb's processing, not the study's, gives the V and J calls here. Present in this sample are more than 85,000 distinct CDR3 sequences, over 90% of which were seen just once. The biggest ten clones account for about 0.3% of the sample.

As for this clonotype: Its antigen has not been determined. No much larger clone exists at a distance of one base, and base qualities are not known.

Sequencing was done on a sample of CD4+ T cells from PBMCs. The receptor comes from a human donor with Susac syndrome. The V and J genes are TRBV30 and TRBJ2-7; the D gene identity is not certain. The CDR3 protein sequence reads: CAWSIGTPEQYF. The bases are TGTGCCTGGAGTATTGGAACTCCAGAGCAGTACTTC.